This T cell receptor (beta chain) is drawn from a study of molecular identifiers for immune sequencing clone quantification. Germline V gene data show CDR1 as LNHDA and CDR2 as SQIVND (reference sequence). The CDR3 consists of 12 residues. The V end lost 10 bases, the J end lost 2 bases, and 8 bases lay between the germline ends. With regard to this clonotype: Its target is not known.

The study's findings and limits: Clones that exceeded 20 RNA copies held over 99% of effector molecules, yet under 1% in naive cells. Barcode collisions between identical TCR molecules could shrink estimates of highly expanded clone sizes.

Preparation of the bulk TCR libraries relied on previously described methods and listed TCR primers. Each CDR3 protein gets one entry after TCRdb re-called the PCR reads with MiXCR. Seen here are under 600,000 distinct CDR3 sequences, roughly 25% observed once, and the top ten hold 0.7% to 0.9%. This clonotype was obtained from a human donor in good health. Some libraries in this study had Jurkat cell RNA spiked in. V usage is TRBV19 and J usage is TRBJ2-2, with D uncertain. Input material: naive CD8+ T cells from blood, with Jurkat cell RNA spiked in. Subset of the sample: FACS-sorted CD8+CD4-CCR7+CD45RA+ naive T cells. The CDR3 DNA follows: TGTGCCACCCTCAGCAACACCGGGGAGCTGTTTTTT. Translation: CATLSNTGELFF.